These T cell receptor beta chains were read from a single sample in a study of blood T cell repertoires in COVID-19. TCRdb's copy holds only in-frame clones and misses some; the assay was immunoSEQ multiplex PCR. The sample contains approximately 260,000 clones, roughly 80% of which appear only once. The specimen was peripheral blood. The receptor source for this set is a woman between 40 and 55 years old with active or convalescent COVID-19. CDR3s include the opening cysteine and the closing phenylalanine or tryptophan. Each record gives: CDR3 DNA, CDR3 protein, V gene, J gene, clone size, D gene. D genes are given only for firm matches. Size is stated for part of the rows, as once, few or many counts, or as a class when the clone is expanded.

DNA: TGTGCCAGCAGTGGTCAGGGGATAGATACGCAGTATTTT
CDR3: CASSGQGIDTQYF
V: TRBV25-1
J: TRBJ2-3
size: few
D: .

DNA: TGTGCCAGCAGTGCGTCGGGACACTCTACTTGGGGCTACACCTTC
CDR3: CASSASGHSTWGYTF
V: TRBV27
J: TRBJ1-2
size: .
D: .

DNA: TGTGCCATCAGTGAGGGCGACAGGGGGCTTCAGCCCCAGCATTTT
CDR3: CAISEGDRGLQPQHF
V: TRBV10-3
J: TRBJ1-5
size: .
D: TRBD1

DNA: TGTGCCAGCAGACCCCGGACGGGGAGCGAGACCCAGTACTTC
CDR3: CASRPRTGSETQYF
V: TRBV5-4
J: TRBJ2-5
size: .
D: .

DNA: TGTGCCAGCAGTTACTCAGGCGGGGGGGCCGCAGATACGCAGTATTTT
CDR3: CASSYSGGGAADTQYF
V: TRBV6-5
J: TRBJ2-3
size: .
D: TRBD2

DNA: TGTGCCAGCAGCCAAGGACAGGGGAGGTACGAGCAGTACTTC
CDR3: CASSQGQGRYEQYF
V: TRBV3-1/TRBV3-2
J: TRBJ2-7
size: .
D: TRBD1

DNA: TGTGCCAGCAGCCAAGATTACTACGAGCAGTACTTC
CDR3: CASSQDYYEQYF
V: TRBV3-1/TRBV3-2
J: TRBJ2-7
size: .
D: .

DNA: TGTGCCAGCAGCCAAGCGGACTTAGGGAGGGACACTGAAGCTTTCTTT
CDR3: CASSQADLGRDTEAFF
V: TRBV4-2
J: TRBJ1-1
size: .
D: .

DNA: TGTGCCAGCAGTGAGGACAGGGCGAACACTGAAGCTTTCTTT
CDR3: CASSEDRANTEAFF
V: TRBV25-1
J: TRBJ1-1
size: once
D: TRBD1

DNA: TGTGCCAGCAGTTTTGAGGCAGGGGCGACAGATACGCAGTATTTT
CDR3: CASSFEAGATDTQYF
V: TRBV28
J: TRBJ2-3
size: .
D: .

DNA: TGTGCCAGCAGTTCCGGTTCTAGCGGCCGGATTCAAGAGACCCAGTACTTC
CDR3: CASSSGSSGRIQETQYF
V: TRBV28
J: TRBJ2-5
size: .
D: TRBD2

DNA: TGTGCCAGCAGCAAGGACAGGGGATCCTACAATGAGCAGTTCTTC
CDR3: CASSKDRGSYNEQFF
V: TRBV6-6
J: TRBJ2-1
size: .
D: TRBD1

DNA: TGTGCCAGCAGCGCGAGAACAGGGGAGGACTATGGCTACACCTTC
CDR3: CASSARTGEDYGYTF
V: TRBV9
J: TRBJ1-2
size: .
D: TRBD1

DNA: TGTGCCAGCAGCTATGTCAGGACAGATACGCAGTATTTT
CDR3: CASSYVRTDTQYF
V: TRBV7-6
J: TRBJ2-3
size: once
D: .

DNA: TGTGCCAGCAGTTTGAATCTCGGTGAGCAGTTCTTC
CDR3: CASSLNLGEQFF
V: TRBV6-5
J: TRBJ2-1
size: .
D: .

DNA: TGTGCCAGCAGCCGGCGGGGTTCAGGCGCCGGGGAGCTGTTTTTT
CDR3: CASSRRGSGAGELFF
V: TRBV5-8
J: TRBJ2-2
size: .
D: .

DNA: TGTGCCAGCAGCTTTGCTGAGTCCTATAATTCACCCCTCCACTTT
CDR3: CASSFAESYNSPLHF
V: TRBV5-6
J: TRBJ1-6
size: .
D: .

DNA: TGTGCCAGCAGCCAGGGTTTTTATGGCTACACCTTC
CDR3: CASSQGFYGYTF
V: TRBV7-9
J: TRBJ1-2
size: .
D: .

DNA: TGTGCCAGCAGCCAAGAGAACAGGGGGGGTAACTATGGCTACACCTTC
CDR3: CASSQENRGGNYGYTF
V: TRBV3-1/TRBV3-2
J: TRBJ1-2
size: .
D: TRBD1

DNA: TGTGCCAGCAGCTTAGCCGGTCTAATATATTTT
CDR3: CASSLAGLIYF
V: TRBV7-9
J: TRBJ1-3
size: once
D: .

DNA: TGTGCCACCAGCAGAGGGGCAGCGGGGGTCGAGGCCCAGTACTTC
CDR3: CATSRGAAGVEAQYF
V: TRBV15
J: TRBJ2-5
size: .
D: TRBD2

DNA: TGCGCCAGCAGCTTGGAGGGCAGGGGCTGGGAGACCCAGTACTTC
CDR3: CASSLEGRGWETQYF
V: TRBV5-1
J: TRBJ2-5
size: .
D: .

DNA: TGTGCCAGCAGCCCCCATACTAGCGGGGGGGCCGATGAGCAGTTCTTC
CDR3: CASSPHTSGGADEQFF
V: TRBV7-2
J: TRBJ2-1
size: .
D: TRBD2

DNA: TGCAGCGTTGACCGGGGGGGCGCTAGGACTGAAGCTTTCTTT
CDR3: CSVDRGGARTEAFF
V: TRBV29-1
J: TRBJ1-1
size: .
D: .

DNA: TGTGCCAGCAGGCCCGGGACAGGGGGCGCGGGGGAGCTGTTTTTT
CDR3: CASRPGTGGAGELFF
V: TRBV11-2
J: TRBJ2-2
size: .
D: TRBD1

DNA: TGTGCCAGCAGCACCGACAGGGGAGGACGTGGCTACACCTTC
CDR3: CASSTDRGGRGYTF
V: TRBV9
J: TRBJ1-2
size: .
D: TRBD1

DNA: TGTGCCAGCAGTGGGGACAGGGGAACCCTCCTTACGGGCTACACCTTC
CDR3: CASSGDRGTLLTGYTF
V: TRBV6-1
J: TRBJ1-2
size: .
D: TRBD1

DNA: TGTGCCAGCAGAGGGGGAGTCGGAACTGAAGCTTTCTTT
CDR3: CASRGGVGTEAFF
V: TRBV2
J: TRBJ1-1
size: .
D: .

DNA: TGTGCCAGCAGCTTGCGTCAGGGGAATTCACCCCTCCACTTT
CDR3: CASSLRQGNSPLHF
V: TRBV5-6
J: TRBJ1-6
size: once
D: .

DNA: TGTGCCAGCAGGACCAGGGGAGACAATCAGCCCCAGCATTTT
CDR3: CASRTRGDNQPQHF
V: TRBV6-5
J: TRBJ1-5
size: .
D: .

DNA: TGTGCCAGCAGCTCTACCGATGGGGGCGATGGCTACACCTTC
CDR3: CASSSTDGGDGYTF
V: TRBV7-9
J: TRBJ1-2
size: .
D: .

DNA: TGTGCCAGTAGTTCCAGGGGCCCCCCCCACACCGGGGAGCTGTTTTTT
CDR3: CASSSRGPPHTGELFF
V: TRBV19
J: TRBJ2-2
size: .
D: .

DNA: TGCGCCAGCAGTGAGGCCGGGACAGGGGGGACTGAAGCTTTCTTT
CDR3: CASSEAGTGGTEAFF
V: TRBV10-2
J: TRBJ1-1
size: .
D: TRBD1